A single sample is the source of the 21 T cell receptor beta chains below, sequenced in a study of T-cell memory formation after mild COVID-19. TCRdb passed the 5' RACE reads through MiXCR, listing each CDR3 protein once. Of about 250,000 distinct CDR3 sequences in the sample, less than 20% were seen once. Sequenced sample: PBMCs or a T cell subset sorted from them (not recorded which). These receptors came from a man aged 18 to 30 who had mild COVID-19 (a few samples of this study predate the infection). Cell type and time point are not known.

V usage is TRBV6-5 and J usage is TRBJ2-3, with no clear D. The germline V gene has CDR1 MNHEY and CDR2 SVGAGI. There are 14 residues in the CDR3. The V end was cut by 2 bases, the J end by 9 bases, with 15 bases between. The CDR3 here is CASSYMAGYGTQYF. CDR3 nucleotide sequence: TGTGCCAGCAGTTACATGGCAGGCTACGGCACGCAGTATTTT.

This clonotype was detected many times. The CDR3 loop is CASSLGQAAWNEQFF. DNA of the CDR3: TGCGCCAGCAGCTTGGGACAGGCAGCATGGAATGAGCAGTTCTTC. V and J are TRBV5-1 and TRBJ2-1, with D maybe TRBD1 (6 bases). The CDR3 spans 15 residues. Germline V gives CDR1 SGHRS, CDR2 YFSETQ. Trimming cost V 0 bases and J 7 bases, with 14 bases left between them.

This clonotype showed up many times. CDR3 coding DNA: TGTGCCACCGGCGGGGGAAGCACAGATACGCAGTATTTT. Translated, it gives CATGGGSTDTQYF. The gene calls are TRBV7-2 and TRBJ2-3; 7 positions agree with TRBD2. Trimming took 10 bases from V and 0 from J; bases not matched to a gene: 4. The CDR3 loop spans 13 amino acids. Germline CDR1 SGHTA, CDR2 FQGNSA.

This clonotype was seen at least ten times. The V call is TRBV5-1, the J call TRBJ1-1; D remains ambiguous. V was shortened by 0 bases and J by 5 bases, with 8 bases between the two germline ends. Per the germline V gene, CDR1 is SGHRS and CDR2 is YFSETQ. There are 13 residues in the CDR3. In DNA form, the CDR3 reads TGCGCCAGCAGCTTGGCGGTGCGGACTGAAGCTTTCTTT. Encoded protein: CASSLAVRTEAFF.

The rearrangement joins TRBV20-1 to TRBJ2-1; D is possibly TRBD1 (5 bases). CDR3 length equals 17 residues. Germline V gene data show CDR1 as DFQATT and CDR2 as SNEGSKA (reference sequence). V lost 0 bases and J 0 bases, leaving 15 bases between the germline ends. The CDR3 DNA reads as TGCAGTGCTAGAGATCCCAGGGCATCCGCCTCCTACAATGAGCAGTTCTTC. Its protein product is CSARDPRASASYNEQFF.

This clonotype was seen more than once but under ten times. The chain carries TRBV5-1 and TRBJ2-6, with D unresolved. This CDR3 region has 15 residues. Germline V gene lookup returns CDR1 SGHRS and CDR2 YFSETQ. Trimming removed 4 bases at V and 1 base at J, with 9 bases between. DNA for the CDR3: TGCGCCAGCAGCGCAGACATATCTGGGGCCAACGTCCTGACTTTC. Translating gives CASSADISGANVLTF.

In its sample, this clonotype was seen a few times. The genes are TRBV29-1 and TRBJ2-2, with 10 bases matching TRBD1. After removal of 6 bases from V and 6 bases from J, the junction contained 10 bases not matched to a gene. Germline V lookup: CDR1 SQVTM, CDR2 ANQGSEA. This CDR3 is 15 amino acids long. CDR3 sequence reads: CSVAPGQGFAGELFF. In nucleotides, the CDR3 is TGCAGCGTGGCACCGGGACAGGGGTTCGCCGGGGAGCTGTTTTTT.

Ten or more counts support this clonotype. This chain connects TRBV5-1 to TRBJ2-4; tentatively, D is TRBD1 (6 bases). The germline CDR1 and CDR2 sequences are SGHRS and YFSETQ. This CDR3 contains 15 residues. Trimming took off 0 bases at V and 8 bases at J, with 15 bases between the two ends. CDR3 protein: CASSLEGVRGDIQYF. As DNA, the CDR3 is TGCGCCAGCAGCTTGGAGGGGGTTCGGGGTGACATTCAGTACTTC. Full variable domain (missing parts from reference TRBV5-1 and TRBJ2-4): KAGVTQTPRYLIKTRGQQVTLSCSPISGHRSVSWYQQTPGQGLQFLFEYFSETQRNKGNFPGRFSGRQFSNSRSEMNVSTLELGDSALYLCASSLEGVRGDIQYFGAGTRLSVL.

V usage is TRBV6-2 or TRBV6-3 and J usage is TRBJ2-7; TRBD2 might be the D (6 bases). V dropped 2 bases and J dropped 6 bases, with 20 bases sitting between them. This CDR3 comprises 16 residues. CDR1 is MNHEY and CDR2 is SVGEGT in the germline V gene. The CDR3 sequence: CASSYDPGELQGEQYF. Here the CDR3 DNA reads TGTGCCAGCAGTTACGATCCGGGAGAATTGCAAGGCGAGCAGTACTTC.

This sequence joins TRBV7-9 and TRBJ1-1, with D possibly matching TRBD1 (5 bases). CDR1 and CDR2 (germline): SEHNR, FQNEAQ (reference sequence). The CDR3 consists of 14 residues. Trimming removed 3 bases from V and 2 bases from J, with 10 bases in between. CDR3 nucleotide sequence: TGTGCCAGCAGCTTTGGGGCCTTAAACACTGAAGCTTTCTTT. Translating gives CASSFGALNTEAFF.

In its sample, this clonotype was seen a few times. The chain couples TRBV27 to TRBJ1-4; D gene ambiguous. Germline-derived CDR1 and CDR2 are MNHEY and SMNVEV (reference sequence). V was trimmed by 2 bases and J by 5 bases, leaving 6 bases between them. This CDR3 is built from 13 residues. CDR3 coding DNA: TGTGCCAGCAGTTTACTCTTAAATGAAAAACTGTTTTTT. This gives the protein CASSLLLNEKLFF.

The chain carries TRBV9 and TRBJ1-5; D is unclear. The CDR3 spans 15 residues. Germline-derived CDR1 and CDR2 are SGDLS and YYNGEE. Trimming cost V 2 bases and J 1 base, with 10 bases left between them. CDR3 sequence: CASSVHQDSNQPQHF. The CDR3 coding sequence is TGTGCCAGCAGCGTGCACCAGGACAGCAATCAGCCCCAGCATTTT.

The chain recombines TRBV27 with TRBJ2-7, with D possibly being TRBD1 or TRBD2 (6 bases each). From germline, CDR1 is MNHEY and CDR2 SMNVEV (reference sequence). The CDR3 consists of 16 residues. V gave up 5 bases and J gave up 1 base, with 18 bases separating them. The CDR3 nucleotides read TGTGCCAGCAGTCCCCCACGCCGGGGGCGTTCCTACGAGCAGTACTTC. Its protein product is CASSPPRRGRSYEQYF.

This clonotype was seen a few times. The chain joins TRBV9 to TRBJ2-1; D call uncertain. The CDR3 is 15 residues long. V was cut by 2 bases and J by 1 base, with 10 bases left in between. The germline CDR1 and CDR2 sequences are SGDLS and YYNGEE. CDR3 DNA sequence: TGTGCCAGCAGCGTGGCGGCCAAATCCTACAATGAGCAGTTCTTC. The encoded protein is CASSVAAKSYNEQFF.

The chain recombines TRBV18 with TRBJ2-1, with 12 bases aligning to TRBD2. Germline assignment: CDR1 KGHSH and CDR2 LQKENI. The CDR3 is 19 residues long. Trimming at V came to 6 bases and at J to 8 bases, leaving 20 bases not matched to a gene. CDR3 protein: CASSPVGPASGGAVDEQFF. The CDR3 DNA follows: TGTGCCAGCTCTCCTGTTGGCCCTGCTAGCGGGGGGGCCGTAGATGAGCAGTTCTTC.

V gene TRBV18 combines with J gene TRBJ2-1; 9 positions agree with TRBD1. The CDR3 runs to 17 residues. Germline lookup yields CDR1 KGHSH and CDR2 LQKENI. Germline trimming cut 6 bases from V and 2 bases from J; bases unmatched to any gene: 11. The CDR3 here is CASSRKEGTGPYNEQFF. The CDR3 coding sequence is TGTGCCAGCTCGAGAAAGGAAGGGACAGGGCCCTACAATGAGCAGTTCTTC.

The chain recombines TRBV12-3 or TRBV12-4 with TRBJ2-5; D is possibly TRBD2 (6 bases). CDR3 length equals 13 residues. With 4 bases removed from V and 3 bases from J, the gap between germline ends came to 9 bases. The CDR3 sequence: CASSSGLEETQYF. In nucleotides, the CDR3 is TGTGCCAGCAGTTCGGGACTCGAAGAGACCCAGTACTTC.

The chain carries TRBV12-3 or TRBV12-4 and TRBJ2-7; no clear D. V was cut by 6 bases and J by 3 bases, with 12 bases left in between. The CDR3 contains 13 residues. The CDR3 DNA follows: TGTGCCAGCAGGCAGGAGATCTTCTACGAGCAGTACTTC. Translation gives CASRQEIFYEQYF.

This clonotype was seen more than once but under ten times. The chain combines TRBV5-1 with TRBJ1-2, with 7 nucleotides matching TRBD1. The CDR3 consists of 16 residues. Germline CDR1 is SGHRS and CDR2 is YFSETQ. The V gene end was trimmed by 3 bases and the J gene end by 4 bases; junction bases not matched to a gene: 12. Written as DNA, the CDR3 is TGCGCCAGCAGCTCCCCTGGACAGGCCGGAGGCTATGGCTACACCTTC. Translated: CASSSPGQAGGYGYTF.

This clonotype came up a few times. The V gene is TRBV24-1, the J gene TRBJ2-5; 9 bases are a match to TRBD1. The CDR3 runs to 15 residues. The junction had 6 bases not matched to a gene; V was cut back by 3 bases and J by 5 bases. Germline V gene data show CDR1 as KGHDR and CDR2 as SFDVKD. The DNA for the CDR3 is TGTGCCACCAGTGATCCCACGACAGGGGGGGAGACCCAGTACTTC. Translation: CATSDPTTGGETQYF.

This chain connects TRBV6-5 to TRBJ2-7; TRBD1 matches at 7 bases. The CDR3 length is 12 residues. Germline lookup yields CDR1 MNHEY and CDR2 SVGAGI. V was clipped by 6 bases and J by 11 bases; unmatched bases: 10. CDR3: CASRRGTENEYF. CDR3 nucleotide sequence: TGTGCCAGCAGACGAGGGACAGAAAATGAGTACTTC.